This TCR beta chain was profiled in a study of blood T cell repertoires in COVID-19. For the study at large: COVID-19 samples, acute and convalescent, were from the United States, Italy and Spain. PBMCs, B-cell-depleted T cells, or T cells provided the cDNA or gDNA that made up the material.

CDR1 and CDR2 from the germline V gene are SNHLY and FYNNEI. CDR3 length equals 17 residues. Trimming left V 4 bases short and J 0 bases short, with 16 bases between. Study processing details: Amplifying reference gene primers gave estimates of nucleated cell counts. The table came from immunoSEQ multiplex PCR; TCRdb's copy has only in-frame clones and leaves some out. V and J calls and clone size come straight from that table; D and trimming were deduced from the DNA. The repertoire consists of approximately 240,000 clones, with about four fifths occurring once and the leading ten covering under 4.5%.

This clonotype was obtained from a man aged 50 to 59 with acute or convalescent COVID-19. Sample: peripheral blood. This sequence joins TRBV2 and TRBJ1-5; tentative D call: TRBD1 (6 bases). The CDR3 region is CASSADGGLSSNQPQHF. The CDR3 DNA reads as TGTGCCAGCAGTGCGGACGGGGGGCTTAGTAGCAATCAGCCCCAGCATTTT.